This T cell receptor beta chain was retrieved from a study of regulatory and conventional T cells in RAG deficiency. This clone was seen a single time. The protocol was immunoSEQ multiplex PCR, while the TCRdb copy is restricted to in-frame clones and leaves out a portion. The table has around 30,000 clones, 75% to 90% seen once. These data also featured in a second study, about regulatory T cells. As reported in that work: Primers: 52 TRBV forward and 13 TRBJ reverse.

This clonotype was obtained from a human donor in good health. Sequencing was carried out using CD8+ T cells sorted from blood.

The CDR3 loop reads CASSEVGTNGYTF. The CDR3 DNA reads as TGTGCCAGCAGTGAAGTCGGGACGAATGGCTACACCTTC. V is TRBV6-1 and J is TRBJ1-2; D may be TRBD1 (5 bases). CDR1 and CDR2 from the germline V gene are MNHNS and SASEGT. This CDR3 spans 13 amino acids. V shed 1 base and J shed 6 bases, with 9 bases lying between them.